This T cell receptor (beta chain) came from a study of chemoradiotherapy in HPV16-positive cancers. Findings and limits, study-wide: Candidate HPV-specific clones and E7-related TCR motifs grew in tumor during treatment. HPV-responsive T-cell expansion during chemoradiotherapy was linked to improved recurrence-free survival in HPV16-positive patients.

V gave up 0 bases and J gave up 8 bases; unmatched junction bases: 7. The CDR3 sequence is 14 residues long. Germline CDR1 and CDR2: SGHDT and YYEEEE. Repertoires were sampled repeatedly during chemoradiotherapy. Data came from immunoSEQ multiplex PCR; TCRdb stores just in-frame clones and leaves some out. The top ten clones hold roughly 4% of a sample with about 14,000 clones, around 90% of them seen once. In this sample, this clone turned up once. Its antigen is currently unknown. The TCR sequence derives from a human donor with HPV-associated anogenital cancer. The genes are TRBV5-6 and TRBJ1-2, with TRBD1 identical over 7 bases. The sample consisted of tumor tissue, taken from a patient who underwent chemoradiotherapy. CDR3 sequence: CASSLVTGPTGYTF. In DNA, the CDR3 is TGTGCCAGCAGCTTGGTGACAGGGCCGACAGGCTACACCTTC.